These 10 T cell receptor beta chains were all obtained from the same sample, sequenced in a study of siplizumab effects on memory and regulatory T cells. The method was immunoSEQ multiplex PCR; TCRdb's version includes in-frame clones alone and lacks a portion of them. The sample holds 99,000 or so clones, around 94% seen once. Sequenced sample: non-Treg CD4+ T cells sorted from blood. Every receptor here comes from a human donor in good health.

This chain uses TRBV6-6 with TRBJ2-5, with 7 bases fitting TRBD1. The trim removed 5 bases at V and 3 bases at J, leaving 6 bases unmatched. The V gene's germline CDR1 is MNHNY and CDR2 SVGAGI (reference sequence). The CDR3 spans 14 residues. CDR3 DNA: TGTGCCAGCAGTCCAAGACAGGGTGAAGAGACCCAGTACTTC. It encodes CASSPRQGEETQYF.

The chain combines TRBV2 with TRBJ1-3; D might be TRBD1 (6 bases). The CDR3 has 15 amino acids. The V end was cut by 2 bases, the J end by 3 bases, with 11 bases between. Germline CDR1 and CDR2: SNHLY and FYNNEI. Here the CDR3 reads CASSEIRGIGNTIYF. The CDR3 DNA is TGTGCCAGCAGTGAAATCAGGGGTATTGGAAACACCATATATTTT. Complete variable domain (other parts from reference TRBV2 and TRBJ1-3): EPEVTQTPSHQVTQMGQEVILRCVPISNHLYFYWYRQILGQKVEFLVSFYNNEISEKSEIFDDQFSVERPDGSNFTLKIRSTKLEDSAMYFCASSEIRGIGNTIYFGEGSWLTVV.

This chain joins TRBV7-3 and TRBJ2-1; 10 bases agree with TRBD1. CDR1 is SGHTA and CDR2 is FQGTGA in the germline V gene. The V gene end was trimmed by 2 bases and the J gene end by 8 bases; junction bases not matched to a gene: 9. The CDR3 extends over 16 amino acids. The CDR3 nucleotides read TGTGCCAGCAGCTTATCTGTTTCCGGGACAGGGGATGAGCAGTTCTTC. As protein: CASSLSVSGTGDEQFF.

The sample holds one count of this clone. The chain joins TRBV28 to TRBJ1-1; D is ambiguous. V gave up 4 bases and J gave up 2 bases, with 8 bases separating them. The CDR3 has 13 amino acids. CDR1 MDHEN and CDR2 SYDVKM come from the germline V gene. CDR3 nucleotides: TGTGCCAGCAGTTGGCAAGGAAACACTGAAGCTTTCTTT. Translation: CASSWQGNTEAFF.

The J gene is TRBJ2-3, the V gene TRBV18; D possibly corresponds to TRBD1 (7 bases). Trimming left V 3 bases short and J 2 bases short, with 15 bases between. Germline CDR1 and CDR2: KGHSH and LQKENI. This CDR3 is 16 amino acids long. The CDR3 loop is CASSPNRGGHTDTQYF. CDR3 nucleotides: TGTGCCAGCTCACCCAACAGGGGAGGACACACAGATACGCAGTATTTT.

The chain links TRBV30 to TRBJ2-5, with 9 bases identical to TRBD1. TRBJ2-7 matches the DNA end more closely, so the J call is doubtful. The germline CDR1 and CDR2 sequences are GTSNPN and SVGIG (reference sequence). This CDR3 region has 14 residues. The CDR3 bases are TGTGCCTTTAGACGGGGACAGGGTTCCTACGAGCAGTACTTC. Its translation: CAFRRGQGSYEQYF.

The chain combines TRBV6-1 with TRBJ1-2; unclear D gene. Germline V gene data show CDR1 as MNHNS and CDR2 as SASEGT. The CDR3 sequence is 12 residues long. V lost 7 bases and J lost 8, with 14 bases in between. The CDR3, as DNA: TGTGCCAGCATCCCCCCTTTCGGAGGCTACACCTTC. This sequence encodes CASIPPFGGYTF.

The J gene is TRBJ2-7, the V gene TRBV6-5, with a weak D call TRBD1 (5 bases). CDR1 is MNHEY and CDR2 is SVGAGI in the germline V gene. The length of the CDR3 is 14 residues. Trimming shortened V by 6 bases and J by 2 bases, and 14 bases separated the two germline ends. CDR3 sequence reads: CASSLTVNTYEQYF. CDR3 in DNA: TGTGCCAGCAGCTTGACAGTGAATACCTACGAGCAGTACTTC.

The chain joins TRBV27 to TRBJ2-7; D tentatively reads TRBD1 or TRBD2 (5 bases each). This CDR3 comprises 16 residues. Germline lookup yields CDR1 MNHEY and CDR2 SMNVEV (reference sequence). V was pared by 0 bases and J by 4 bases, with 16 bases between. CDR3 sequence reads: CASSLSGAVLSYEQYF. The CDR3 DNA reads as TGTGCCAGCAGTTTATCCGGGGCGGTCTTGTCTTACGAGCAGTACTTC.

The chain couples TRBV7-3 to TRBJ2-3; TRBD2 matches at 8 bases. CDR1 is SGHTA, CDR2 FQGTGA, per germline. This CDR3 spans 15 amino acids. V lost 0 bases and J lost 7; bases outside the gene matches: 6. This chain's CDR3 is CASSLTSGNVNTQYF. DNA of the CDR3: TGTGCCAGCAGCTTAACTAGCGGGAACGTGAATACGCAGTATTTT.